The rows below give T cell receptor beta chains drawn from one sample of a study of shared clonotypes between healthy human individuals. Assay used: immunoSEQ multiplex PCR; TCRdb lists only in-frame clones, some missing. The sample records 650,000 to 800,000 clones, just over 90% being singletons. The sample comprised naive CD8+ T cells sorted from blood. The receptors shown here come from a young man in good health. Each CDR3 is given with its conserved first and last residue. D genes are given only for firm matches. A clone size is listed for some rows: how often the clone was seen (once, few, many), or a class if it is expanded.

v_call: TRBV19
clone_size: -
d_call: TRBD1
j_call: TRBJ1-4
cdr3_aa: CASSPPGQGTEKLFF
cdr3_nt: TGTGCCAGTAGTCCCCCGGGACAGGGAACGGAAAAACTGTTTTTT

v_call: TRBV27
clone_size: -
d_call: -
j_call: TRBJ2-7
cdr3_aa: CASSYDSSYEQYF
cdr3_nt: TGTGCCAGCAGTTATGATTCCTCCTACGAGCAGTACTTC

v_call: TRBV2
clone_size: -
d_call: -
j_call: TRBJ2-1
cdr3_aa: CARDPTESSYNEQFF
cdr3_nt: TGTGCCAGAGACCCGACGGAAAGCTCCTACAATGAGCAGTTCTTC

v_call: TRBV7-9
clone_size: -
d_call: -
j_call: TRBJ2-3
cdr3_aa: CASSLVQSNTQYF
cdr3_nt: TGTGCCAGCAGCTTGGTCCAGTCAAATACGCAGTATTTT

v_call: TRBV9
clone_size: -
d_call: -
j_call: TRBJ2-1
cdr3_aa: CASSGGPRDGRIREQFF
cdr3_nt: TGTGCCAGCAGCGGCGGACCGCGGGACGGGAGAATACGTGAGCAGTTCTTC

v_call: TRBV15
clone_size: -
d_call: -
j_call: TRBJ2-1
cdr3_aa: CAASDRVAAGGYNEQFF
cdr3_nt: TGTGCCGCATCGGACAGGGTCGCTGCGGGGGGGTACAATGAGCAGTTCTTC

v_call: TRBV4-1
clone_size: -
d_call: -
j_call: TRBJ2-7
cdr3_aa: CASRATGSYEQYF
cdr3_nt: TGCGCCAGCAGGGCGACGGGTAGCTACGAGCAGTACTTC

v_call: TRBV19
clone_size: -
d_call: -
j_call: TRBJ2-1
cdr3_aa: CASSMYQYNEQFF
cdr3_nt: TGTGCCAGTAGTATGTACCAATACAATGAGCAGTTCTTC

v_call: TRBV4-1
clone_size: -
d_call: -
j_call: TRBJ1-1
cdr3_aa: CASSLEDSQNTEAFF
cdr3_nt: TGCGCCAGCAGCCTAGAGGACAGCCAAAACACTGAAGCTTTCTTT

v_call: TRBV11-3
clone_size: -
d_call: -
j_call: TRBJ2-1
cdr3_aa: CASSLGPSRGQGVFNEQFF
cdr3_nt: TGTGCCAGCAGCTTAGGTCCATCCCGGGGGCAGGGAGTCTTCAATGAGCAGTTCTTC

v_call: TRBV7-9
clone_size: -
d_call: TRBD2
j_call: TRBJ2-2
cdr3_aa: CASSTGGLGDTGELFF
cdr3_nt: TGTGCCAGCAGCACGGGGGGACTAGGAGACACCGGGGAGCTGTTTTTT

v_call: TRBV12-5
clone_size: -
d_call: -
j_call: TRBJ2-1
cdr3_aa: CASGFGDRRSEQFF
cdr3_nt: TGTGCTAGTGGTTTTGGTGACAGGAGGAGTGAGCAGTTCTTC

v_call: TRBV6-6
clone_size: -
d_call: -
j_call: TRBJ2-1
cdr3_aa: CASSYSEGIVNEQFF
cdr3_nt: TGTGCCAGCAGTTACTCTGAGGGAATAGTAAATGAGCAGTTCTTC

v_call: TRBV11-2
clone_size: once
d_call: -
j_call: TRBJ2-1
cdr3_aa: CASSFPREGSYNEQFF
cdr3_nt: TGTGCCAGCAGCTTCCCCCGAGAGGGCTCCTACAATGAGCAGTTCTTC

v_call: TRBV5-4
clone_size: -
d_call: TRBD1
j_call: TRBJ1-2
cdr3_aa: CASSLRDSYGYTF
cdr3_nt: TGTGCCAGCAGCTTGAGGGACAGCTATGGCTACACCTTC

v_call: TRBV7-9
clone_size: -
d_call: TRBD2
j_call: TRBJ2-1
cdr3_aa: CASSSGTSGSSYNEQFF
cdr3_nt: TGTGCCAGCAGCTCAGGGACTAGCGGGAGCTCCTACAATGAGCAGTTCTTC

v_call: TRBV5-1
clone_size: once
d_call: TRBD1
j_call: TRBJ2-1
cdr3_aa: CASSRNRGRYDEQFF
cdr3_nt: TGCGCCAGCAGCCGAAACAGGGGGCGCTACGATGAGCAGTTCTTC

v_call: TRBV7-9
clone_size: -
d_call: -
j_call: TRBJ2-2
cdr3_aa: CASSLDVAGELFF
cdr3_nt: TGTGCCAGCAGCTTAGACGTGGCCGGGGAGCTGTTTTTT

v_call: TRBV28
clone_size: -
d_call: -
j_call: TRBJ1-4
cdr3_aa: CASSLHGSLATNEKLFF
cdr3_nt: TGTGCCAGCAGTTTACATGGATCATTGGCAACTAATGAAAAACTGTTTTTT

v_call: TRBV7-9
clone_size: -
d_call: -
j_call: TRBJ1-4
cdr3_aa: CASSPRGKEKEKLFF
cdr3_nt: TGTGCCAGCAGCCCCCGAGGGAAAGAAAAAGAAAAACTGTTTTTT

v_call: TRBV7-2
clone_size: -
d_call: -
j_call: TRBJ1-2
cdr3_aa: CASSPSRGYGYTF
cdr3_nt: TGTGCCAGCAGCCCCAGTAGGGGCTATGGCTACACCTTC

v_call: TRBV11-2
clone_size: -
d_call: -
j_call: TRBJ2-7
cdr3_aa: CASSLGSGLTYEQYF
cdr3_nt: TGTGCCAGCAGCTTAGGTAGCGGATTGACCTACGAGCAGTACTTC

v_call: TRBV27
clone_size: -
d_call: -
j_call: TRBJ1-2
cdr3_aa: CASSKAAAYGYTF
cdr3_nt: TGTGCCAGCAGTAAAGCAGCCGCCTATGGCTACACCTTC

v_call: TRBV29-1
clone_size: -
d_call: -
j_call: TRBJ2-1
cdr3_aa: CSVGNNKQFF
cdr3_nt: TGCAGCGTTGGTAACAATAAGCAGTTCTTC

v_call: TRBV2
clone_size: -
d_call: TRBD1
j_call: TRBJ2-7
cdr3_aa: CASTGTGSSYEQYF
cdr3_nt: TGTGCCAGCACCGGGACAGGCAGCTCCTACGAGCAGTACTTC

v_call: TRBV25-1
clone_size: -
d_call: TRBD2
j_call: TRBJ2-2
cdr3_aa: CASSDYNPGLAGRGELFF
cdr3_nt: TGTGCCAGCAGTGACTATAATCCGGGACTAGCGGGACGGGGGGAGCTGTTTTTT

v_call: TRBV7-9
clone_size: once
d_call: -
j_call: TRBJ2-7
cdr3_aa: CASSPLPGYEQYF
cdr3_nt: TGTGCCAGCAGCCCCCTTCCTGGCTACGAGCAGTACTTC

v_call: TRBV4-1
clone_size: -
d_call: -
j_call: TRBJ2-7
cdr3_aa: CASSQDIQVGLEQYF
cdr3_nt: TGCGCCAGCAGCCAAGATATACAGGTTGGGCTAGAGCAGTACTTC

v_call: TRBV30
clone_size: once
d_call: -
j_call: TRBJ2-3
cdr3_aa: CAWQEGDTDTQYF
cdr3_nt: TGTGCCTGGCAGGAGGGGGACACAGATACGCAGTATTTT

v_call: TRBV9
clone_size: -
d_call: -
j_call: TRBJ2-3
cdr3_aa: CASSVDVADTQYF
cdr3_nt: TGTGCCAGCAGCGTAGACGTAGCAGATACGCAGTATTTT

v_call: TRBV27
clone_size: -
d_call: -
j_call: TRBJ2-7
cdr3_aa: CASRLQVTYEQYF
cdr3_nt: TGTGCCAGCAGGCTACAGGTTACCTACGAGCAGTACTTC

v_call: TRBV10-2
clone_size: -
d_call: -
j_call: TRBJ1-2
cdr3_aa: CAVRQSNYGYTF
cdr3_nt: TGCGCCGTTCGACAGAGCAATTATGGCTACACCTTC

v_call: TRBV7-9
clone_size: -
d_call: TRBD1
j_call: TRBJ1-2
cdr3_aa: CASSRQGAFGYTF
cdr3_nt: TGTGCCAGCAGCAGACAGGGGGCTTTTGGCTACACCTTC

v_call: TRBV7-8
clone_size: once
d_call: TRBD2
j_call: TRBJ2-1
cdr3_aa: CASSLALAGGNEQFF
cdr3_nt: TGTGCCAGCAGCTTAGCTCTAGCGGGAGGGAATGAGCAGTTCTTC

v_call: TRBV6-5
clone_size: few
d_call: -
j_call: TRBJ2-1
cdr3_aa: CASSILADNEQFF
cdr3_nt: TGTGCCAGCAGTATACTGGCGGATAATGAGCAGTTCTTC

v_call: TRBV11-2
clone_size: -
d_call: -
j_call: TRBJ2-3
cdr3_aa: CASSLGVGSSQYF
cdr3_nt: TGTGCCAGCAGCTTAGGGGTCGGGAGTTCGCAGTATTTT

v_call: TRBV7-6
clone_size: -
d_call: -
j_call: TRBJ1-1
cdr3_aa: CASSLAAENTEAFF
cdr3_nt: TGTGCCAGCAGCTTAGCGGCTGAGAACACTGAAGCTTTCTTT

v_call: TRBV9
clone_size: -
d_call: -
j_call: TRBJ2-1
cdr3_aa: CASAEPPWNEQFF
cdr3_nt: TGTGCCAGCGCGGAGCCCCCTTGGAATGAGCAGTTCTTC

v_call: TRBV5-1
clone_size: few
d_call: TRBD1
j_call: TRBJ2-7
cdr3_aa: CASSPGTGSHEQYF
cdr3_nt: TGCGCCAGCAGCCCTGGGACAGGAAGCCACGAGCAGTACTTC

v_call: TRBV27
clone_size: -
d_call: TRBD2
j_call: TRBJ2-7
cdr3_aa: CASSIGTSGRRSEQYF
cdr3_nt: TGTGCCAGCAGTATCGGGACTAGCGGGAGGCGTTCCGAGCAGTACTTC

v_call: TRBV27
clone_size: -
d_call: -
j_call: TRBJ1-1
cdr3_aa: CASSLSSPNTEAFF
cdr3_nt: TGTGCCAGCAGTTTATCCAGCCCGAACACTGAAGCTTTCTTT

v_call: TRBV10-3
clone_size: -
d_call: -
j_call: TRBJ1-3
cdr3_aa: CAISDLGNRTIYF
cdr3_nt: TGTGCCATCAGTGACTTAGGGAATCGCACCATATATTTT

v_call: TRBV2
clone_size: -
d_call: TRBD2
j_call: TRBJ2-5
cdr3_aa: CASSGSIAGHQETQYF
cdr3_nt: TGTGCCAGCAGTGGATCAATAGCGGGGCACCAAGAGACCCAGTACTTC

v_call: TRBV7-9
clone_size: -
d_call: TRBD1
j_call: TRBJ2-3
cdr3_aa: CASSPRGTEEVRDTQYF
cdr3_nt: TGTGCCAGCAGCCCCAGAGGGACAGAAGAGGTTAGGGATACGCAGTATTTT

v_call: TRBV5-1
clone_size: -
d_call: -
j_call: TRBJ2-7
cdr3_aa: CASSFGISYEQYF
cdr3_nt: TGCGCCAGCAGCTTTGGAATCTCCTACGAGCAGTACTTC

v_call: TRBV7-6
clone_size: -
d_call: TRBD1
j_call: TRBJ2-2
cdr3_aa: CASSTGQGVISGELFF
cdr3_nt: TGTGCCAGCAGCACTGGACAGGGGGTAATTTCCGGGGAGCTGTTTTTT

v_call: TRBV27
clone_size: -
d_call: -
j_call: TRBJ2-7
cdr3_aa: CASSLLGGEDEQYF
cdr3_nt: TGTGCCAGCAGTTTATTGGGGGGCGAGGACGAGCAGTACTTC

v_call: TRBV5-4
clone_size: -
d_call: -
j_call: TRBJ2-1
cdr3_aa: CASSPRGQGSNEQFF
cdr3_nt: TGTGCCAGCAGCCCAAGGGGTCAGGGATCCAATGAGCAGTTCTTC

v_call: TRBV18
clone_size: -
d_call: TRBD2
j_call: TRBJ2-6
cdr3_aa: CASSPRAKASGTGANVLTF
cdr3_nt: TGTGCCAGCTCACCAAGGGCTAAAGCTAGCGGGACTGGGGCCAACGTCCTGACTTTC

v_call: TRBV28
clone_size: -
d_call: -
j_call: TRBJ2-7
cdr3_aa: CASSPPLRGGHEQYF
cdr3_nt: TGTGCCAGCAGTCCCCCCCTTAGGGGAGGCCACGAGCAGTACTTC

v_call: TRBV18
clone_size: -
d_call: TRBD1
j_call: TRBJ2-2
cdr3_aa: CASSRGTDQMAGELFF
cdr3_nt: TGTGCCAGCTCACGGGGGACAGACCAGATGGCCGGGGAGCTGTTTTTT

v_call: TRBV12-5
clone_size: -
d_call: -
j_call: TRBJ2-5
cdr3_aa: CASGLGVLEETQYF
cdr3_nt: TGTGCTAGTGGTTTGGGGGTGTTGGAGGAGACCCAGTACTTC

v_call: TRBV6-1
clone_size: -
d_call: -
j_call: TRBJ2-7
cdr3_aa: CASRVGGEEQYF
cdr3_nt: TGTGCCAGCAGGGTGGGGGGCGAGGAGCAGTACTTC

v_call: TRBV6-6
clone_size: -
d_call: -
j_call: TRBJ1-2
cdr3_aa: CASSYSSGYYGYTF
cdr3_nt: TGTGCCAGCAGTTACTCGAGCGGCTACTATGGCTACACCTTC

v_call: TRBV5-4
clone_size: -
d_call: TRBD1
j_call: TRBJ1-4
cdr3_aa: CASSSSGGGEEKLFF
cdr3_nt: TGTGCCAGCAGCTCGTCAGGGGGCGGCGAGGAAAAACTGTTTTTT